This is a list of T cell receptor beta chains from one sample in a study of cytomegalovirus exposure and HLA in healthy donors. Only in-frame clones appear in the TCRdb table, and some are missing; sequencing was by immunoSEQ multiplex PCR. The sample has about 120,000 clones, approximately 80% seen once. The sample taken for sequencing was PBMCs. The receptor set was obtained from a woman younger than 35 in good health and CMV-seropositive. The CDR3 runs from the conserved cysteine through the conserved F or W. D genes are given only for firm matches. The size entry is marked missing in some rows and otherwise reads once, few, many or a size class.

d_call: TRBD2
j_call: TRBJ2-7
cdr3_length: 13
clone_size: .
v_call: TRBV5-6
cdr3_aa: CASSKGLVYEQYF
cdr3_nt: TGTGCCAGCAGTAAAGGACTAGTCTACGAGCAGTACTTC

d_call: .
j_call: TRBJ2-2
cdr3_length: 13
clone_size: .
v_call: TRBV2
cdr3_aa: CASRVEGAGELFF
cdr3_nt: TGTGCCAGCAGGGTTGAAGGAGCCGGGGAGCTGTTTTTT

d_call: .
j_call: TRBJ2-1
cdr3_length: 14
clone_size: .
v_call: TRBV2
cdr3_aa: CASRLRGAYNEQFF
cdr3_nt: TGTGCCAGCAGATTGCGGGGAGCCTACAATGAGCAGTTCTTC

d_call: .
j_call: TRBJ2-2
cdr3_length: 16
clone_size: once
v_call: TRBV11-2
cdr3_aa: CASSLRGGDLTGELFF
cdr3_nt: TGTGCCAGCAGCTTGAGGGGGGGCGATTTAACCGGGGAGCTGTTTTTT

d_call: .
j_call: TRBJ1-1
cdr3_length: 16
clone_size: .
v_call: TRBV4-2
cdr3_aa: CASSQEQSGAGTEAFF
cdr3_nt: TGTGCCAGCAGCCAAGAGCAGTCAGGGGCTGGCACTGAAGCTTTCTTT

d_call: TRBD1
j_call: TRBJ1-1
cdr3_length: 15
clone_size: .
v_call: TRBV18
cdr3_aa: CASSPPDRVDTEAFF
cdr3_nt: TGTGCCAGCTCACCACCGGACAGGGTGGACACTGAAGCTTTCTTT

d_call: .
j_call: TRBJ2-4
cdr3_length: 13
clone_size: .
v_call: TRBV7-2
cdr3_aa: CATRGPGANIQYF
cdr3_nt: TGTGCCACCCGCGGCCCAGGGGCCAACATTCAGTACTTC

d_call: .
j_call: TRBJ1-5
cdr3_length: 14
clone_size: .
v_call: TRBV28
cdr3_aa: CASSLGGSNQPQHF
cdr3_nt: TGTGCCAGCAGTTTGGGGGGGAGCAATCAGCCCCAGCATTTT

d_call: TRBD1
j_call: TRBJ1-5
cdr3_length: 14
clone_size: .
v_call: TRBV5-1
cdr3_aa: CASSLMGQGQPQHF
cdr3_nt: TGCGCCAGCAGCTTGATGGGACAGGGTCAGCCCCAGCATTTT

d_call: .
j_call: TRBJ2-7
cdr3_length: 15
clone_size: few
v_call: TRBV6-1
cdr3_aa: CASRFTVALGYEQYF
cdr3_nt: TGTGCCAGCAGATTTACAGTGGCCCTTGGGTACGAGCAGTACTTC

d_call: TRBD2
j_call: TRBJ2-5
cdr3_length: 16
clone_size: .
v_call: TRBV5-6
cdr3_aa: CASSWVKREKVEEQYF
cdr3_nt: TGTGCCAGCAGCTGGGTCAAGCGGGAGAAGGTGGAAGAGCAGTACTTC

d_call: .
j_call: TRBJ2-1
cdr3_length: 15
clone_size: .
v_call: TRBV7-9
cdr3_aa: CASSFEYSSYNEQFF
cdr3_nt: TGTGCCAGCAGCTTTGAGTATAGCTCCTACAATGAGCAGTTCTTC

d_call: TRBD2
j_call: TRBJ2-3
cdr3_length: 19
clone_size: few
v_call: TRBV10-3
cdr3_aa: CAISGWRNILSREGDTQYF
cdr3_nt: TGTGCCATCAGTGGTTGGAGGAACATTCTTTCGCGGGAGGGAGATACGCAGTATTTT

d_call: TRBD1
j_call: TRBJ2-7
cdr3_length: 16
clone_size: .
v_call: TRBV5-1
cdr3_aa: CASSLGRDRVVYEQYF
cdr3_nt: TGCGCCAGCAGCTTGGGAAGGGACAGGGTGGTTTACGAGCAGTACTTC